This T cell receptor (beta chain) derives from a study of OX40 agonist ivuxolimab in advanced cancers. Of note for this clone: What it recognizes is unknown.

Generated by immunoSEQ multiplex PCR, the TCRdb table keeps only in-frame clones and is missing some. Of tens of thousands of clones in the sample, approximately 83% were seen once. Findings and caveats of the study: Blood T cells, both CD4+ and CD8+, expanded clonally by week 6 at 0.1 to 3.0 mg/kg. People who partly responded at 0.1-3.0 mg/kg had some of the least clonal expansion seen.

The V and J ends lost 1 base and 0 bases respectively, with 0 bases between them. The CDR3 has 12 amino acids. Looked up from germline, CDR1 is MGHRA and CDR2 is YSYEKL. This clonotype originated in an adult with an advanced solid tumor such as melanoma, head and neck, liver or kidney cancer. The rearrangement joins TRBV4-1 to TRBJ1-2; D not resolved. Sequences were derived from CD4+ or CD8+ T cells sorted from blood, sampled in a trial of the OX40 agonist ivuxolimab. The CDR3 is CASSQANYGYTF. The CDR3 bases are TGCGCCAGCAGCCAAGCTAACTATGGCTACACCTTC.